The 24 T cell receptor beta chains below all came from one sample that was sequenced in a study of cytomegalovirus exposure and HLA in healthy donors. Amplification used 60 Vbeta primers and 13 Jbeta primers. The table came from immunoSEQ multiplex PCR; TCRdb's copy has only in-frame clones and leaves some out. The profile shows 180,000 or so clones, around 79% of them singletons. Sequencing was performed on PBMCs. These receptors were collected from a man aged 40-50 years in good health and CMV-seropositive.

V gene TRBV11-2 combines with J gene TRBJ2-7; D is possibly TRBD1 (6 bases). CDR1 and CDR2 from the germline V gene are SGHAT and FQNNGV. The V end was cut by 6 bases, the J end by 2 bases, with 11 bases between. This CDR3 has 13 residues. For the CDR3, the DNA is TGTGCCAGCAGAAACACAGGGCCCTACGAGCAGTACTTC. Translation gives CASRNTGPYEQYF.

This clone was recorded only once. CDR3 sequence: CSVEALAGGTYEQYF. The CDR3 region has the DNA TGCAGCGTTGAAGCACTAGCGGGGGGTACCTACGAGCAGTACTTC. V gene TRBV29-1 combines with J gene TRBJ2-5, with TRBD2 identical over 12 bases. The DNA end lines up better with TRBJ2-7; the J call may be wrong. The length of the CDR3 is 15 residues. Germline lookup yields CDR1 SQVTM and CDR2 ANQGSEA.

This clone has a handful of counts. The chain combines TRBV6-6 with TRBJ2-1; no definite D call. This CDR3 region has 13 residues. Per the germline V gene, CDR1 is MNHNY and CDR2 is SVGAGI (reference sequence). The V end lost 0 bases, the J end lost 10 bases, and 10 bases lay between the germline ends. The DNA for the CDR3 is TGTGCCAGCAGTTACTCGAGCCTACCGGAGCAGTTCTTC. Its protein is CASSYSSLPEQFF.

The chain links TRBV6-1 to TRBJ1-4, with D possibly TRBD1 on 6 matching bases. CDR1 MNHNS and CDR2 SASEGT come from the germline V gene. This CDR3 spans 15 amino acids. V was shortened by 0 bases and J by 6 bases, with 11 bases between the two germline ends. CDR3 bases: TGTGCCAGCAGTGAAGCGCAGGGGCTACATGAAAAACTGTTTTTT. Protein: CASSEAQGLHEKLFF.

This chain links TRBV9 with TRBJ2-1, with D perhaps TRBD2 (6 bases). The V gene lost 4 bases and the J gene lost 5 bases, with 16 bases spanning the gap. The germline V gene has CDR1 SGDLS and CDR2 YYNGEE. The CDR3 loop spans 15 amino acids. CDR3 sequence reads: CASSTQLRGNNEQFF. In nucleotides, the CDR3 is TGTGCCAGCAGCACCCAGCTTCGCGGGAACAATGAGCAGTTCTTC.

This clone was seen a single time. CDR3 DNA sequence: TGTGCCAGCAGTGAACAGCGCGGGGGGCACGGAACAGATACGCAGTATTTT. Translation: CASSEQRGGHGTDTQYF. The V gene is TRBV6-1, the J gene TRBJ2-3; 8 nucleotides match TRBD2. CDR3 length equals 17 residues. The germline V gene has CDR1 MNHNS and CDR2 SASEGT. V was clipped by 2 bases and J by 3 bases; unmatched bases: 10.

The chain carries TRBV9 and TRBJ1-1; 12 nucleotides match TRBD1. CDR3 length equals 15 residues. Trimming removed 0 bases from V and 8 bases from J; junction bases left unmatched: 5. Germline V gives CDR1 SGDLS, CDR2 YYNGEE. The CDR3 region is CASSVGSGTGGEAFF. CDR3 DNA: TGTGCCAGCAGCGTAGGATCTGGGACAGGGGGCGAAGCTTTCTTT.

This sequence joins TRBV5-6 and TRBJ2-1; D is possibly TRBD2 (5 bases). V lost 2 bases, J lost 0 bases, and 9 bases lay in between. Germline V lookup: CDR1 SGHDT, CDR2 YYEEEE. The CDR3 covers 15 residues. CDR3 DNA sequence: TGTGCCAGCAGCTTAGGACTTAACTCCTACAATGAGCAGTTCTTC. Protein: CASSLGLNSYNEQFF.

Written as DNA, the CDR3 is TGTGCCAGTAGTATATATTCGGGACAGAACTACGAGCAGTACTTC. This encodes CASSIYSGQNYEQYF. The chain is built from TRBV19 and TRBJ2-7; 7 bases line up with TRBD1. CDR1 LNHDA and CDR2 SQIVND come from the germline V gene (reference sequence). V lost 2 bases to trimming and J lost 3 bases; unmatched junction nucleotides: 7. The CDR3 covers 15 residues. Based on the CDR3 plus reference TRBV19 and TRBJ2-7, the full variable domain is DGGITQSPKYLFRKEGQNVTLSCEQNLNHDAMYWYRQDPGQGLRLIYYSQIVNDFQKGDIAEGYSVSREKKESFPLTVTSAQKNPTAFYLCASSIYSGQNYEQYFGPGTRLTVT.

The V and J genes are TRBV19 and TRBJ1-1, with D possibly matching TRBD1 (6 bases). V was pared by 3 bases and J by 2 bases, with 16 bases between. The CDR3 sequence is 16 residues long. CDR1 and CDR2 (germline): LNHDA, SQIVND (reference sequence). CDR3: CASSMGFGQTNTEAFF. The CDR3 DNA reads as TGTGCCAGTAGTATGGGTTTTGGACAGACAAACACTGAAGCTTTCTTT.

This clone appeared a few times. The CDR3 sequence: CASSLDGPPHEQFF. The CDR3 region has the DNA TGTGCCAGCAGCTTAGATGGCCCCCCCCATGAGCAGTTCTTC. The chain is built from TRBV11-2 and TRBJ2-1; D remains unclear. Per the germline V gene, CDR1 is SGHAT and CDR2 is FQNNGV. The CDR3 loop spans 14 amino acids. Between the trimmed V and J ends, which lost 0 bases and 8 bases, there was a span of 11 bases.

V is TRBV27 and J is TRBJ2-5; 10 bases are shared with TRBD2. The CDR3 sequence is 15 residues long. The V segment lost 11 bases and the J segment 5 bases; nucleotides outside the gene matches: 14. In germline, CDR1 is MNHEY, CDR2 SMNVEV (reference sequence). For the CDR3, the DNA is TGTGCCCCTCCCAGCGGGAGGGCCCTAGGGGAGACCCAGTACTTC. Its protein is CAPPSGRALGETQYF.

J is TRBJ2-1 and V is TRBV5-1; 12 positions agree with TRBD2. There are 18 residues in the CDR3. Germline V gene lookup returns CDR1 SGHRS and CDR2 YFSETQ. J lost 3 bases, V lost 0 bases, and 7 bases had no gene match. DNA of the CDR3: TGCGCCAGCAGCTTGGCCGCGACTAGCGGGGGCTACTACAATGAGCAGTTCTTC. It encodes CASSLAATSGGYYNEQFF.

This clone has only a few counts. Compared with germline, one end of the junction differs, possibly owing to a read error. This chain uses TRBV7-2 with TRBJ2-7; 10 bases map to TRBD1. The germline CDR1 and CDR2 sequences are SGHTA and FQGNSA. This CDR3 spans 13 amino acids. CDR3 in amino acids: CASRRTGTGAGHF. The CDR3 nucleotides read TGTGCCAGCAGACGAACCGGGACAGGGGCCGGCCACTTC.

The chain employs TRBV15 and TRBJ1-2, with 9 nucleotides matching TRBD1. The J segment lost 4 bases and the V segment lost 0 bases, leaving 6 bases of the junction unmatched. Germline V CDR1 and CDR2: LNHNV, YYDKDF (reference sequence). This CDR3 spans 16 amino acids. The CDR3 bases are TGTGCCACCAGCAGAGACTTATTGACAGGGGGCTATGGCTACACCTTC. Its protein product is CATSRDLLTGGYGYTF.

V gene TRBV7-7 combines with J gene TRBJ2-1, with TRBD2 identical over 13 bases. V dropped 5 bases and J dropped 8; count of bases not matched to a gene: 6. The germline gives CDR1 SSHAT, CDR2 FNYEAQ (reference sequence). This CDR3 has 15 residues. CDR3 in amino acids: CASSPGTSGIDEQFF. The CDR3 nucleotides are TGTGCCAGCAGCCCCGGGACTAGCGGGATCGATGAGCAGTTCTTC.

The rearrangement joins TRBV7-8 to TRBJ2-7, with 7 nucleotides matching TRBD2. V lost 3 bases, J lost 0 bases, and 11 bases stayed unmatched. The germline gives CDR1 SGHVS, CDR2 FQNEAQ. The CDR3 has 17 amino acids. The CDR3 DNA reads TGTGCCAGCAGCTTTTGGGTCCTAGCGGAAAGCTCCTACGAGCAGTACTTC. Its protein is CASSFWVLAESSYEQYF. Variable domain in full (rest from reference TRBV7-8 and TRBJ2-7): GAGVSQSPRYKVAKRGQDVALRCDPISGHVSLFWYQQALGQGPEFLTYFQNEAQLDKSGLPSDRFFAERPEGSVSTLKIQRTQQEDSAVYLCASSFWVLAESSYEQYFGPGTRLTVT.

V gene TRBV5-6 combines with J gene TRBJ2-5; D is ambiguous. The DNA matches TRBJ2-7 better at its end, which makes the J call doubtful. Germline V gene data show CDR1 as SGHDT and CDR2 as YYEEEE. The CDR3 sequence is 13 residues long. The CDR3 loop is CASSLATTYEQYF. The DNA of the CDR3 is TGTGCCAGCAGCTTAGCTACCACCTACGAGCAGTACTTC.

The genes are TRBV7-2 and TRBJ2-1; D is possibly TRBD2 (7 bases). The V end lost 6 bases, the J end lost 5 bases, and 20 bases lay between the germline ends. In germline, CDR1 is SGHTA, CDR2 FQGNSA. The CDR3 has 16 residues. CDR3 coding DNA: TGTGCCAGCAGTTACAGAAGCGGGACAAGCCACAATGAGCAGTTCTTC. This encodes CASSYRSGTSHNEQFF.

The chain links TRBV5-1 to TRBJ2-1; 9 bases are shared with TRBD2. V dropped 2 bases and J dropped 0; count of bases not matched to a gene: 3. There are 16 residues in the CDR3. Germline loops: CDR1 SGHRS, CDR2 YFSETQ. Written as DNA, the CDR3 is TGCGCCAGCAGCTTTAGCGGGAGTGCCTCCTACAATGAGCAGTTCTTC. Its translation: CASSFSGSASYNEQFF.

The CDR3, as DNA: TGCGCCAGCAGCCCTTTGGACAGTGAAGCTTTCTTT. This translates into CASSPLDSEAFF. The chain recombines TRBV5-1 with TRBJ1-1, with D possibly TRBD1 on 6 matching bases. V lost 4 bases to trimming and J lost 7 bases, with 11 bases between them. The CDR3 has 12 residues. Germline CDR1 SGHRS, CDR2 YFSETQ.

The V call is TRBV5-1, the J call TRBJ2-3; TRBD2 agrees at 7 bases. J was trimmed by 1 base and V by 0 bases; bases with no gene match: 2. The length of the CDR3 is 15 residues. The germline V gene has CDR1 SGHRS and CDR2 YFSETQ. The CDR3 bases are TGCGCCAGCAGCTTGGCTCTAGCGGGCACAGATACGCAGTATTTT. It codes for CASSLALAGTDTQYF.

CDR3 amino acids: CASSQGLAGTGELFF. CDR3 sequence (DNA): TGTGCCAGCAGCCAGGGACTAGCGGGCACCGGGGAGCTGTTTTTT. The V call is TRBV7-3, the J call TRBJ2-2, with 12 bases matching TRBD2. The CDR3 spans 15 residues. The J segment lost 4 bases and the V segment lost 5 bases, leaving 2 bases of the junction unmatched. Germline values: CDR1 SGHTA, CDR2 FQGTGA.

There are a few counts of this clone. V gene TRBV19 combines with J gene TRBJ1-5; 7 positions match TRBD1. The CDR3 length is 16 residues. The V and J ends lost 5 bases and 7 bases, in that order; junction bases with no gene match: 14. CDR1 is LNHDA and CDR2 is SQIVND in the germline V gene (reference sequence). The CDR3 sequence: CASSGQQGWGDQPQHF. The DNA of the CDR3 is TGTGCCAGTAGTGGCCAACAGGGGTGGGGTGACCAGCCCCAGCATTTT.